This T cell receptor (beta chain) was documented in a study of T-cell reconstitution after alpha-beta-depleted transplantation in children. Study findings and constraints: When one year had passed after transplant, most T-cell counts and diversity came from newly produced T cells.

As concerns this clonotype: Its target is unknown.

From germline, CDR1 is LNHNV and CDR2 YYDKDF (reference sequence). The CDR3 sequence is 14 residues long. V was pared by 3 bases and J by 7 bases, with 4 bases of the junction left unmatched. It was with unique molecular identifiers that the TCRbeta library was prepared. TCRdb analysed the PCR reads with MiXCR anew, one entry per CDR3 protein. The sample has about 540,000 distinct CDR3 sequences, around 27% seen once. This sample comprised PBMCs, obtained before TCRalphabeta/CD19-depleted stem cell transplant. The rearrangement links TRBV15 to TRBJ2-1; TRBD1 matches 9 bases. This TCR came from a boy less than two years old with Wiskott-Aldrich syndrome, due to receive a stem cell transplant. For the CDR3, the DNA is TGTGCCACCAGCAGGTGGACAGGGGATAATGAGCAGTTCTTC. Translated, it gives CATSRWTGDNEQFF.